What follows is one T cell receptor beta chain and its context. This sample is drawn from a study of T-cell memory formation after mild COVID-19. TCRdb reprocessed the 5' RACE reads with MiXCR, giving one entry per CDR3 protein. The repertoire consists of about 470,000 distinct CDR3 sequences, with about 20% occurring once and the leading ten covering approximately 13%. This CDR3 has 14 amino acids. Between the trimmed V and J ends, which lost 3 bases and 4 bases, there was a span of 9 bases. The germline CDR1 and CDR2 sequences are SGHVS and FQNEAQ. Sequences were obtained from PBMCs or a T cell subset sorted from them (not recorded which). The rearrangement uses TRBV7-8 and TRBJ2-2; D call uncertain. The sequence was obtained from an adult woman who had mild COVID-19 (a few samples of this study predate the infection). Cell type and time point are not known. This CDR3 reads CASSFRFGTGELFF. The CDR3 DNA follows: TGTGCCAGCAGCTTCAGGTTTGGCACCGGGGAGCTGTTTTTT.